This TCR beta chain was sequenced during a study of blood T cell repertoires in COVID-19. Study overall: Specimens from acute and convalescent COVID-19 originated in the United States, Italy and Spain. The analysed material was cDNA or gDNA that came from T cells, B-cell-depleted T cells, or PBMCs.

Germline CDR1 SGHNT, CDR2 YENEEA. The V segment lost 1 base and the J segment 6 bases; nucleotides outside the gene matches: 6. CDR3 length equals 15 residues. As handled by the study authors: Nucleated cell number was recorded as an estimate derived from reference gene primer amplification. Using immunoSEQ multiplex PCR, the repertoire was profiled, and TCRdb retains in-frame clones only, with some absent. Clone size and V and J calls were adopted from that table, with D and trimming inferred from the DNA. The table has about 62,000 clones, over 75% seen once; the top ten hold approximately 18%. The V and J genes are TRBV11-3 and TRBJ2-7; TRBD2 matches 10 bases. The sample was peripheral blood. The sequence was collected from a man aged 55-75 years with acute or convalescent COVID-19. The CDR3 DNA reads as TGTGCCAGCAGCTTAGGTGGGGCTAGCGGGAGCGAGCAGTACTTC. Protein: CASSLGGASGSEQYF.